This TCR beta chain was found in a study of blood T cells in healthy people across ages. Study outcomes and limitations: More naive CD4+ cells and higher diversity were found in long-lived than in aged donors. There was a strong correlation between TCR beta diversity and naive T cell percentage.

It was with a sample-barcoded 5' primer and a J-beta primer mix that a second PCR of roughly 7 to 12 cycles was run. Each sample provided no less than 2.5 million CDR3-containing paired-end reads. TCRdb re-analysed the 5' RACE reads in MiXCR, keeping a single row per CDR3 protein. The data hold about 1,500,000 distinct CDR3 sequences, with around 39% observed a single time. The CDR3 covers 16 residues. V lost 2 bases, J lost 0 bases, and 8 bases lay in between. CDR1 is KGHSY, CDR2 FQNENV, per germline. Worth noting for this clonotype: Its matching antigen is unknown.

This receptor was identified in a woman in her late teens or twenties in good health. Sequenced sample: blood. The chain carries TRBV16 and TRBJ1-6; tentative D call: TRBD1 (5 bases). The CDR3 sequence: CASSQRGGSYNSPLHF. The CDR3 DNA follows: TGTGCCAGCAGCCAACGGGGGGGCTCCTATAATTCACCCCTCCACTTT.